These 27 T cell receptor beta chains were sequenced from one sample in a study of T cells in Graves' hyperthyroidism and ophthalmopathy. TCR beta CDR3 region amplification was performed from RNA transcripts. The TCR CDR3 first-round RT-PCR relied on the HTBI primer set. TCRdb reprocessed the multiplex PCR reads with MiXCR, giving one entry per CDR3 protein. The table shows approximately 530,000 distinct CDR3 sequences, with around 15% occurring only once. Specimen: blood. Receptor source: a woman younger than 30 with Graves' hyperthyroidism.

V usage is TRBV6-1 and J usage is TRBJ2-5, with TRBD2 identical over 7 bases. The V and J ends lost 4 bases and 4 bases, in that order; junction bases with no gene match: 12. CDR1 and CDR2 from the germline V gene are MNHNS and SASEGT. The CDR3 has 16 residues. Written as DNA, the CDR3 is TGTGCCAGCAGTGGATCCTGGGGGAGGGCCCGAGAGACCCAGTACTTC. It codes for CASSGSWGRARETQYF.

This clonotype occurred many times. V usage is TRBV20-1 and J usage is TRBJ2-7, with TRBD2 matching 12 bases. Per the germline V gene, CDR1 is DFQATT and CDR2 is SNEGSKA (reference sequence). The length of the CDR3 is 17 residues. The V gene end was trimmed by 2 bases and the J gene end by 2 bases; junction bases not matched to a gene: 10. The CDR3 coding sequence is TGCAGTGCTAGACTCTCTAGCGGGAGGGTCTTTACCTACGAGCAGTACTTC. Its protein is CSARLSSGRVFTYEQYF.

V and J are TRBV9 and TRBJ2-7, with a tentative D call TRBD1 (5 bases). Germline V lookup: CDR1 SGDLS, CDR2 YYNGEE. V gave up 6 bases and J gave up 5 bases, with 12 bases separating them. The CDR3 is made up of 12 amino acids. CDR3 sequence reads: CASNFDSDEQYF. The CDR3 bases are TGTGCCAGCAACTTTGACAGTGACGAGCAGTACTTC.

This clonotype came up a few times. This chain joins TRBV7-8 and TRBJ1-2, with unresolved D. This CDR3 has 12 amino acids. V gave up 6 bases and J gave up 7 bases, with 12 bases separating them. Looked up from germline, CDR1 is SGHVS and CDR2 is FQNEAQ. CDR3 DNA sequence: TGTGCCAGCAGTTGGGGAACTGTTGGCTACACCTTC. Its protein is CASSWGTVGYTF.

In its sample, this clonotype was seen a few times. The V call is TRBV30, the J call TRBJ2-3; no clear D gene. The CDR3 contains 14 residues. The germline V gene has CDR1 GTSNPN and CDR2 SVGIG (reference sequence). V lost 2 bases and J lost 5, with 14 bases in between. Here the CDR3 reads CAWSRAQGKDTQYF. CDR3 bases: TGTGCCTGGAGTAGGGCTCAAGGGAAAGATACGCAGTATTTT.

The gene calls are TRBV7-9 and TRBJ2-1; TRBD1 matches at 7 bases. J was trimmed by 6 bases and V by 3 bases; bases with no gene match: 5. The CDR3 spans 14 residues. The germline CDR1 and CDR2 sequences are SEHNR and FQNEAQ (reference sequence). The CDR3 spells CASSFGTDVNEQFF. CDR3 DNA sequence: TGTGCCAGCAGCTTCGGGACAGATGTCAATGAGCAGTTCTTC.

Ten or more counts support this clonotype. The chain joins TRBV11-2 to TRBJ1-1; D gene uncertain. Trimming stripped 6 bases from V and 2 bases from J, with 10 bases between. Germline CDR1 SGHAT, CDR2 FQNNGV. CDR3 length: 13 residues. The CDR3 sequence is CASRPVSNTEAFF. Written as DNA, the CDR3 is TGTGCCAGCAGGCCGGTTTCTAACACTGAAGCTTTCTTT.

In regard to this clonotype: Just one base apart from a much larger clone, this may be a read error. Here the CDR3 reads CASRGQGLQGTQYF. For the CDR3, the DNA is TGTGCCAGCAGAGGACAGGGGCTCCAAGGGACCCAGTACTTC. The J gene is TRBJ2-5, the V gene TRBV12-3 or TRBV12-4; TRBD1 aligns across 9 bases. This CDR3 is built from 14 residues.

The chain is built from TRBV29-1 and TRBJ1-4; 11 bases match TRBD1. The CDR3 has 13 residues. Germline-derived CDR1 and CDR2 are SQVTM and ANQGSEA. The J segment lost 8 bases and the V segment lost 6 bases, leaving 5 bases of the junction unmatched. This chain's CDR3 is CSVQGTGGEKLFF. Written as DNA, the CDR3 is TGCAGCGTACAGGGGACAGGGGGAGAAAAACTGTTTTTT.

This clonotype was found many times. The V gene is TRBV2, the J gene TRBJ2-7; 7 bases agree with TRBD1. The CDR3 sequence is 16 residues long. From germline, CDR1 is SNHLY and CDR2 FYNNEI. Trimming removed 1 base from V and 4 bases from J; junction bases left unmatched: 10. CDR3 sequence (DNA): TGTGCCAGCAGTGAAGTTGGTAGGGGGCGGAAGTACGAGCAGTACTTC. Protein sequence: CASSEVGRGRKYEQYF.

This clonotype was seen more than once but under ten times. The rearrangement uses TRBV7-2 and TRBJ1-4, with unresolved D. From germline, CDR1 is SGHTA and CDR2 FQGNSA. There are 17 residues in the CDR3. V was trimmed by 3 bases and J by 0 bases, leaving 14 bases between them. The CDR3 bases are TGTGCCAGCAGCTTGTCGTGGATCAGAACAACTAATGAAAAACTGTTTTTT. Its protein is CASSLSWIRTTNEKLFF.

This chain connects TRBV15 to TRBJ2-5; 9 bases agree with TRBD2. There are 17 residues in the CDR3. In germline, CDR1 is LNHNV, CDR2 YYDKDF (reference sequence). The junction had 5 bases not matched to a gene; V was cut back by 0 bases and J by 0 bases. The CDR3 nucleotides are TGTGCCACCAGCAGAGATTACGTAGCGGGGGACCAAGAGACCCAGTACTTC. It specifies CATSRDYVAGDQETQYF.

The sample holds many counts of this clonotype. V usage is TRBV7-9 and J usage is TRBJ2-3; TRBD1 aligns across 10 bases. This CDR3 is built from 17 residues. V lost 0 bases to trimming and J lost 2 bases; unmatched junction nucleotides: 5. Germline loops: CDR1 SEHNR, CDR2 FQNEAQ (reference sequence). DNA for the CDR3: TGTGCCAGCAGCTTAGCGACAGGGGGCAAGGTCACAGATACGCAGTATTTT. Translation gives CASSLATGGKVTDTQYF.

In its sample, this clonotype was seen a few times. The genes are TRBV7-3 and TRBJ2-7; 7 bases agree with TRBD1. Germline trimming cut 5 bases from V and 4 bases from J; bases unmatched to any gene: 20. Per the germline V gene, CDR1 is SGHTA and CDR2 is FQGTGA. The length of the CDR3 is 18 residues. CDR3 nucleotide sequence: TGTGCCAGCAGCACCCGGGACAGAAACTCTCCTGCCCTATACGAGCAGTACTTC. Encoded protein: CASSTRDRNSPALYEQYF.

The chain combines TRBV20-1 with TRBJ2-2; perhaps TRBD1 as D (6 bases). Germline V lookup: CDR1 DFQATT, CDR2 SNEGSKA (reference sequence). Trimming stripped 1 base from V and 0 bases from J, with 12 bases between. This CDR3 contains 16 residues. Here the CDR3 reads CSARVSRGPNTGELFF. The CDR3, as DNA: TGCAGTGCTAGAGTTTCCAGGGGACCGAACACCGGGGAGCTGTTTTTT.

At least ten counts were recorded for this clonotype. The J gene is TRBJ1-3, the V gene TRBV7-9, with D unresolved. Germline lookup yields CDR1 SEHNR and CDR2 FQNEAQ (reference sequence). This CDR3 has 13 amino acids. Trimming stripped 4 bases from V and 3 bases from J, with 7 bases between. CDR3 nucleotide sequence: TGTGCCAGCAGCTCCAAGGGTGGAAACACCATATATTTT. It specifies CASSSKGGNTIYF. The full variable domain, in which reference TRBV7-9 and TRBJ1-3 provide the parts outside the CDR3, is DTGVSQNPRHKITKRGQNVTFRCDPISEHNRLYWYRQTLGQGPEFLTYFQNEAQLEKSRLLSDRFSAERPKGSFSTLEIQRTEQGDSAMYLCASSSKGGNTIYFGEGSWLTVV.

This clonotype appeared many times. This sequence joins TRBV6-4 and TRBJ2-2, with D perhaps matching TRBD1 (5 bases). V shed 6 bases and J shed 5 bases, with 13 bases lying between them. The CDR3 length is 14 residues. Germline V lookup: CDR1 MRHNA, CDR2 SNTAGT. CDR3 amino acids: CASSDTGDTGELFF. CDR3 DNA sequence: TGTGCCAGCAGCGATACAGGAGATACCGGGGAGCTGTTTTTT.

This clonotype was recorded at least ten times. V gene TRBV10-2 combines with J gene TRBJ1-5; D not resolved. Germline values: CDR1 WSHSY, CDR2 SAAADI. This CDR3 comprises 14 residues. Trimming left V 2 bases short and J 4 bases short, with 9 bases between. CDR3 bases: TGCGCCAGCAGTGAGCTGTGGGGAAATCAGCCCCAGCATTTT. It encodes CASSELWGNQPQHF.

This clonotype was recorded many times. The J gene is TRBJ2-7, the V gene TRBV7-9; D is undetermined. Between the trimmed V and J ends, which lost 1 base and 3 bases, there was a span of 13 bases. There are 15 residues in the CDR3. The V gene's germline CDR1 is SEHNR and CDR2 FQNEAQ (reference sequence). CDR3 sequence reads: CASSLVSSDDYEQYF. The CDR3 DNA reads TGTGCCAGCAGCTTAGTGTCATCTGATGACTACGAGCAGTACTTC.

The table lists this clonotype with a few counts. Just one base apart from a much larger clone, this may be a read error. The CDR3 end shows no conserved phenylalanine or tryptophan, and so a read error is likely. This rearrangement joins TRBV20-1 to TRBJ2-1, with TRBD1 identical over 7 bases. Germline V gene sequence: CDR1 DFQATT, CDR2 SNEGSKA (reference sequence). The CDR3 consists of 14 residues. V lost 3 bases, J lost 0 bases, and 2 bases stayed unmatched. The CDR3 DNA is TGCAGTGCTAGCGGGGACAGCTCCTACAATGAGCAGTTCTGC. Translation: CSASGDSSYNEQFC.

The rearrangement links TRBV2 to TRBJ2-2; D unresolved. The CDR3 is 13 amino acids. Germline V gene sequence: CDR1 SNHLY, CDR2 FYNNEI. V was cut by 2 bases and J by 6 bases, with 7 bases left in between. DNA of the CDR3: TGTGCCAGCAGTGAACCGTTCTCCGGGGAGCTGTTTTTT. Translation: CASSEPFSGELFF.

This clonotype was seen more than once but under ten times. The J gene is TRBJ2-3, the V gene TRBV28; a possible D gene is TRBD2 (5 bases). V dropped 5 bases and J dropped 4 bases, with 13 bases sitting between them. This CDR3 spans 14 amino acids. The germline gives CDR1 MDHEN, CDR2 SYDVKM. Here the CDR3 reads CASSPDTSADTQYF. The CDR3 DNA is TGTGCCAGCAGTCCGGATACTAGTGCAGATACGCAGTATTTT. Full variable domain (rest looked up from reference TRBV28 and TRBJ2-3): DVKVTQSSRYLVKRTGEKVFLECVQDMDHENMFWYRQDPGLGLRLIYFSYDVKMKEKGDIPEGYSVSREKKERFSLILESASTNQTSMYLCASSPDTSADTQYFGPGTRLTVL.

In its sample, this clonotype was seen many times. V usage is TRBV19 and J usage is TRBJ2-2; D possibly corresponds to TRBD1 (5 bases). V was trimmed by 4 bases and J by 0 bases, leaving 9 bases between them. Germline CDR1 LNHDA, CDR2 SQIVND (reference sequence). The CDR3 sequence is 15 residues long. For the CDR3, the DNA is TGTGCCAGTAGTACTGGACACTCGAACACCGGGGAGCTGTTTTTT. Its protein product is CASSTGHSNTGELFF.

This chain connects TRBV7-9 to TRBJ1-1; 8 bases are shared with TRBD1. With 2 bases clipped from V and 4 bases from J, the junction kept 9 bases outside the gene matches. This CDR3 has 16 residues. The germline V gene encodes CDR1 SEHNR and CDR2 FQNEAQ (reference sequence). CDR3 coding DNA: TGTGCCAGCAGCTTACAAATGATTGACAGGGGCACTGAAGCTTTCTTT. Translated: CASSLQMIDRGTEAFF. The full variable domain, its missing parts supplied by reference TRBV7-9 and TRBJ1-1, is DTGVSQNPRHKITKRGQNVTFRCDPISEHNRLYWYRQTLGQGPEFLTYFQNEAQLEKSRLLSDRFSAERPKGSFSTLEIQRTEQGDSAMYLCASSLQMIDRGTEAFFGQGTRLTVV.

This chain joins TRBV6-2 or TRBV6-3 and TRBJ1-5; maybe TRBD1 (5 bases). The CDR3 is made up of 15 amino acids. CDR1 MNHEY and CDR2 SVGEGT come from the germline V gene. V was trimmed by 6 bases and J by 6 bases, leaving 18 bases between them. CDR3 DNA sequence: TGTGCCAGCAGAGATCCGGGACCGCAGAGTCAGCCCCAGCATTTT. Residues: CASRDPGPQSQPQHF.

This clonotype showed up just a few times. This chain links TRBV2 with TRBJ1-1; D not resolved. Germline-derived CDR1 and CDR2 are SNHLY and FYNNEI. Trimming removed 0 bases at V and 5 bases at J, with 19 bases between. CDR3 length: 17 residues. The CDR3 DNA sequence: TGTGCCAGCAGTGAAGCGGGTGTGGGTAGGAGAAGGACTGAAGCTTTCTTT. It translates to CASSEAGVGRRRTEAFF.

This clonotype has a handful of counts. This rearrangement joins TRBV4-1 to TRBJ1-3; the D gene is possibly TRBD1 (6 bases). Germline CDR1 is MGHRA and CDR2 is YSYEKL. The CDR3 has 17 residues. Trimming removed 0 bases at V and 0 bases at J, with 12 bases between. As DNA, the CDR3 is TGCGCCAGCAGCCAAGATACCAGGGGCTACTCTGGAAACACCATATATTTT. It codes for CASSQDTRGYSGNTIYF.